The 11 T cell receptor beta chains reported below all come from one sample, sequenced in a study of blood T cells in healthy people across ages. Primed by a sample-barcoded 5' primer and a J-beta primer mix, a second PCR proceeded for about 6 to 12 cycles. One entry per CDR3 protein results from TCRdb running MiXCR on the 5' RACE reads. The table includes 660,000 or so distinct CDR3 sequences, around three fifths detected once. The sequenced sample was blood. These receptors all come from a man between 60 and 70 years old in good health.

V gene TRBV7-9 combines with J gene TRBJ2-6; TRBD1 might be the D (6 bases). Germline V gives CDR1 SEHNR, CDR2 FQNEAQ (reference sequence). V lost 5 bases and J 0 bases, leaving 20 bases between the germline ends. CDR3 length: 19 amino acids. The CDR3 DNA sequence: TGTGCCAGCAGCACGCCCAGAGAGGACAGAAGCTCTGGGGCCAACGTCCTGACTTTC. Translated, it gives CASSTPREDRSSGANVLTF.

The chain joins TRBV6-6 to TRBJ2-1; 9 bases align to TRBD1. In germline, CDR1 is MNHNY, CDR2 SVGAGI (reference sequence). V was clipped by 4 bases and J by 6 bases; unmatched bases: 7. CDR3 length: 15 amino acids. This CDR3 reads CASSSADRGGNEQFF. The CDR3 nucleotides are TGTGCCAGCAGTTCCGCGGACAGGGGCGGCAATGAGCAGTTCTTC.

The rearrangement uses TRBV20-1 and TRBJ1-1; 8 bases are shared with TRBD1. J was trimmed by 5 bases and V by 6 bases; bases with no gene match: 8. The germline V gene encodes CDR1 DFQATT and CDR2 SNEGSKA (reference sequence). This CDR3 contains 13 residues. CDR3 in amino acids: CSARTGLGTEAFF. CDR3 nucleotides: TGCAGTGCGCGGACAGGGTTGGGAACTGAAGCTTTCTTT.

This sequence joins TRBV10-3 and TRBJ1-1; TRBD1 matches at 10 bases. The CDR3 spans 14 residues. After removal of 10 bases from V and 4 bases from J, the junction contained 9 bases not matched to a gene. Germline V CDR1 and CDR2: ENHRY, SYGVKD. This CDR3 is CATQGQGSTTEAFF. The CDR3, as DNA: TGTGCCACTCAGGGACAGGGGAGTACCACTGAAGCTTTCTTT.

This chain joins TRBV5-1 and TRBJ2-5, with 8 bases matching TRBD2. V was pared by 3 bases and J by 5 bases, with 6 bases of the junction left unmatched. The germline CDR1 and CDR2 sequences are SGHRS and YFSETQ. The CDR3 extends over 14 amino acids. Written as DNA, the CDR3 is TGCGCCAGCAGCTATAGCGGGGAGGAGGAGACCCAGTACTTC. It specifies CASSYSGEEETQYF.

The chain couples TRBV7-2 to TRBJ1-6; possible D gene TRBD1, 6 bases. CDR1 SGHTA and CDR2 FQGNSA come from the germline V gene. The CDR3 covers 13 residues. The germline V and J ends were trimmed by 5 bases and 11 bases, with 13 bases remaining between them. DNA for the CDR3: TGTGCCAGCAGCCCCGACAGGAGGACACCCCTCCACTTT. Translation: CASSPDRRTPLHF.

In this sample, this clonotype turned up a few times. V usage is TRBV3-1 and J usage is TRBJ2-5; 9 nucleotides line up with TRBD2. Germline V gene sequence: CDR1 LGHDT, CDR2 YNNKEL (reference sequence). This CDR3 spans 16 amino acids. Trimming took 3 bases from V and 1 from J; bases not matched to a gene: 6. The CDR3 DNA reads TGTGCCAGCAGCCATGGAGTAGCGGGGGCCCAAGAGACCCAGTACTTC. Translation: CASSHGVAGAQETQYF.

The chain joins TRBV7-2 to TRBJ1-5, with 7 bases fitting TRBD1. The CDR3 is 13 amino acids. From germline, CDR1 is SGHTA and CDR2 FQGNSA. The V segment lost 5 bases and the J segment 7 bases; nucleotides outside the gene matches: 5. The CDR3 DNA sequence: TGTGCCAGCAGCCAGGGGGGATACCAGCCCCAGCATTTT. It codes for CASSQGGYQPQHF.

This chain links TRBV29-1 with TRBJ1-2; 9 bases line up with TRBD1. The V gene's germline CDR1 is SQVTM and CDR2 ANQGSEA. The CDR3 has 12 amino acids. The V segment lost 4 bases and the J segment 8 bases; nucleotides outside the gene matches: 5. CDR3: CSVVTGGSGYTF. DNA for the CDR3: TGCAGCGTTGTCACAGGGGGCTCGGGCTACACCTTC. The whole variable domain, remainder taken from reference TRBV29-1 and TRBJ1-2, is SAVISQKPSRDICQRGTSLTIQCQVDSQVTMMFWYRQQPGQSLTLIATANQGSEATYESGFVIDKFPISRPNLTFSTLTVSNMSPEDSSIYLCSVVTGGSGYTFGSGTRLTVV.

The table lists this clonotype with a few counts. V gene TRBV6-6 combines with J gene TRBJ2-6; 10 bases match TRBD2. J lost 0 bases, V lost 8 bases, and 4 bases had no gene match. Germline CDR1 MNHNY, CDR2 SVGAGI (reference sequence). There are 16 residues in the CDR3. The CDR3 DNA is TGTGCCAGCGTAGCGGGGGGTAGCTCTGGGGCCAACGTCCTGACTTTC. It encodes CASVAGGSSGANVLTF.

The V call is TRBV20-1, the J call TRBJ2-6; D is perhaps TRBD2 (6 bases). Trimming cost V 0 bases and J 3 bases, with 18 bases left between them. Germline CDR1 reads DFQATT; CDR2 reads SNEGSKA (reference sequence). The CDR3 spans 18 residues. CDR3 amino acids: CSARDFGASSDGANVLTF. DNA for the CDR3: TGCAGTGCTAGAGACTTCGGGGCCTCTAGCGATGGGGCCAACGTCCTGACTTTC.